The clone carrying this T cell receptor beta chain turned up a few times. Antigen specificity is unknown. This sample was taken from a study of T cells in Graves' hyperthyroidism and ophthalmopathy. Whole-study findings and limits: The model predicted ophthalmopathy a median around 6.5 months before onset. A model using 13 V-J features told ophthalmopathy apart from stable hyperthyroidism.

Germline CDR1 LNHDA, CDR2 SQIVND (reference sequence). V gave up 4 bases and J gave up 0 bases, with 18 bases separating them. CDR3 length: 17 residues. The source material, RNA transcripts, was used to amplify TCR beta CDR3 regions. TCR CDR3 underwent first-round RT-PCR with the HTBI primer set. TCRdb passed the multiplex PCR reads through MiXCR, listing each CDR3 protein once. Among 250,000 to 300,000 distinct CDR3 sequences listed, around 15% were seen once. First hyperthyroidism diagnosis is when the blood sample was obtained, before any ophthalmopathy symptoms. The sequence was collected from a woman aged 45-65 years with Graves' hyperthyroidism that later progressed to Graves' ophthalmopathy. Sequencing input: blood. The genes are TRBV19 and TRBJ1-2; unclear D gene. Written as DNA, the CDR3 is TGTGCCAGTAGTACCCGTCAGGACGGGGTGGCTAACTATGGCTACACCTTC. Its translation: CASSTRQDGVANYGYTF.